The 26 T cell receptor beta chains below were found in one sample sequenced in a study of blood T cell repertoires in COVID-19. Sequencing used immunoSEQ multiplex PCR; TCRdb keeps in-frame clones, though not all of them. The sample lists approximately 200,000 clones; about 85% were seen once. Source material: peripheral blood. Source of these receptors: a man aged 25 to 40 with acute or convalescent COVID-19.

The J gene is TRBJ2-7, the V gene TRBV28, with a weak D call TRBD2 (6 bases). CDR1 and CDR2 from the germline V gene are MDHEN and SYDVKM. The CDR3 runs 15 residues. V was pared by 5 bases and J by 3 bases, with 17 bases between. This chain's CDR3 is CASSSPAGGDYEQYF. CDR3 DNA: TGTGCCAGCAGTAGTCCAGCGGGCGGGGACTACGAGCAGTACTTC.

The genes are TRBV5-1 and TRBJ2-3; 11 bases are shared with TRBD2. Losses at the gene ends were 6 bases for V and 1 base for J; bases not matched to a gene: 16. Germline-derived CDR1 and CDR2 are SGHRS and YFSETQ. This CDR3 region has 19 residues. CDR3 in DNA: TGCGCCAGCAAAGGATCTAGCGGGAGGCGAGGCTTAGGCACAGATACGCAGTATTTT. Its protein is CASKGSSGRRGLGTDTQYF.

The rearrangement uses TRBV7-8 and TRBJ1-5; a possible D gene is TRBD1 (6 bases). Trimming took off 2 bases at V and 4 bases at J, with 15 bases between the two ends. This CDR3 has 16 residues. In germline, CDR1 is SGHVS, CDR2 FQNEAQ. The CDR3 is CASSLRGIDRNQPQHF. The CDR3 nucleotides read TGTGCCAGCAGCTTAAGGGGGATCGATAGGAATCAGCCCCAGCATTTT.

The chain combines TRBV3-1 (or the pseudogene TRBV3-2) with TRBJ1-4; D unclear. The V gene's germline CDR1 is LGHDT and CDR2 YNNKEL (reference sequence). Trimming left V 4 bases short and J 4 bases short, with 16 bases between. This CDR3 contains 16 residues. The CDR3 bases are TGTGCCAGCAGCCTTAAAGGTGGCAGACTTAATGAAAAACTGTTTTTT. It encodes CASSLKGGRLNEKLFF.

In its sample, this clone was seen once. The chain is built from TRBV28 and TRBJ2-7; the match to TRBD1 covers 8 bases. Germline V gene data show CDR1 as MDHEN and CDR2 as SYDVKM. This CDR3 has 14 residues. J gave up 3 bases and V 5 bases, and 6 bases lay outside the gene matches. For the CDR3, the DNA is TGTGCCAGCAGTACCTCCGGGACAGGCTACGAGCAGTACTTC. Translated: CASSTSGTGYEQYF.

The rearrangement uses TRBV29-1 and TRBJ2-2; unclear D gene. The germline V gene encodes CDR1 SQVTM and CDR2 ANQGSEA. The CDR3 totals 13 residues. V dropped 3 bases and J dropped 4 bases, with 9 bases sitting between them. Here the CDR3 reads CSVDVGSTGELFF. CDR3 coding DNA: TGCAGCGTTGACGTTGGCAGCACCGGGGAGCTGTTTTTT.

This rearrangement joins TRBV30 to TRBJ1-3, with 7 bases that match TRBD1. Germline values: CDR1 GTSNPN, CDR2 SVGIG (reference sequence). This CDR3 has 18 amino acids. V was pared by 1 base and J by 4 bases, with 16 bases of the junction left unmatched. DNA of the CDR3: TGTGCCTGGAGTGCACACCTATGGACAGGTCTTGTAGGAAACACCATATATTTT. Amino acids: CAWSAHLWTGLVGNTIYF. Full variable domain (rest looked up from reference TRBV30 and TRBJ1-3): SQTIHQWPATLVQPVGSPLSLECTVEGTSNPNLYWYRQAAGRGLQLLFYSVGIGQISSEVPQNLSASRPQDRQFILSSKKLLLSDSGFYLCAWSAHLWTGLVGNTIYFGEGSWLTVV.

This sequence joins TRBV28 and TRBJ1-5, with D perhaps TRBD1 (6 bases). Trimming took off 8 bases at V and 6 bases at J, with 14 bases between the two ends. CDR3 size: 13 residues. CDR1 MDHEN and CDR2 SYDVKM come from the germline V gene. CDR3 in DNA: TGTGCCAGCTTAAAACAGGGCGGTCAGCCCCAGCATTTT. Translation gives CASLKQGGQPQHF.

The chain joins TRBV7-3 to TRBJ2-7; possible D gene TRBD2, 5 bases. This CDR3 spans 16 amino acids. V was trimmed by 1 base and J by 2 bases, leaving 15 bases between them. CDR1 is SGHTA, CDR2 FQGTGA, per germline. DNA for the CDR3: TGTGCCAGCAGCTTAATGGGCGGGCCCTTAACCTACGAGCAGTACTTC. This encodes CASSLMGGPLTYEQYF. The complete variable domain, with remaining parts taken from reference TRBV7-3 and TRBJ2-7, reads GAGVSQTPSNKVTEKGKYVELRCDPISGHTALYWYRQSLGQGPEFLIYFQGTGAADDSGLPNDRFFAVRPEGSVSTLKIQRTERGDSAVYLCASSLMGGPLTYEQYFGPGTRLTVT.

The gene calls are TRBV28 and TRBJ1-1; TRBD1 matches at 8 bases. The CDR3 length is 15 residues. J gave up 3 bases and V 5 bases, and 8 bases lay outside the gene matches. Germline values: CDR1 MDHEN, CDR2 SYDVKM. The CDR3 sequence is CASSIETGAYTEAFF. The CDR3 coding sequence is TGTGCCAGCAGTATAGAGACAGGGGCGTACACTGAAGCTTTCTTT.

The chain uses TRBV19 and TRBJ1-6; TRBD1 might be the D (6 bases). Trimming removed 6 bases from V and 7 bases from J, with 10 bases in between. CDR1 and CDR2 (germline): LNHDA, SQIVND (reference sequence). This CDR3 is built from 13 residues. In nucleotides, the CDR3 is TGTGCCAGTAGGGGACATTTGAATTCACCCCTCCACTTT. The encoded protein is CASRGHLNSPLHF. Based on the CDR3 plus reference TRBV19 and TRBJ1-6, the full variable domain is DGGITQSPKYLFRKEGQNVTLSCEQNLNHDAMYWYRQDPGQGLRLIYYSQIVNDFQKGDIAEGYSVSREKKESFPLTVTSAQKNPTAFYLCASRGHLNSPLHFGNGTRLTVT.

CDR3 in DNA: TGTGCCAGCAGTTCGCGGGGGAGGGGAGCAACTAATGAAAAACTGTTTTTT. As protein: CASSSRGRGATNEKLFF. The chain uses TRBV28 and TRBJ1-4; a possible D gene is TRBD1 (5 bases). The V and J ends lost 4 bases and 0 bases respectively, with 15 bases between them. Germline CDR1 MDHEN, CDR2 SYDVKM. This CDR3 contains 17 residues.

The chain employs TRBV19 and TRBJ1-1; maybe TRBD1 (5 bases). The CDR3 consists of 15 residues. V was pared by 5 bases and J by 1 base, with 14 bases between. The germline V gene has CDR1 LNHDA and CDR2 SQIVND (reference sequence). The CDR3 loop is CASSSQGARNTEAFF. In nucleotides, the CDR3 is TGTGCCAGTAGTTCTCAGGGTGCTAGGAACACTGAAGCTTTCTTT.

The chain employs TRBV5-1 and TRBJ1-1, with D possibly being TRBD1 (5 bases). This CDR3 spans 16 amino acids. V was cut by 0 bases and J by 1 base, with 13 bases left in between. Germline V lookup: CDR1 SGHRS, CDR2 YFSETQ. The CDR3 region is CASSLGFETANTEAFF. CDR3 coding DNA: TGCGCCAGCAGCTTGGGGTTTGAGACAGCGAACACTGAAGCTTTCTTT. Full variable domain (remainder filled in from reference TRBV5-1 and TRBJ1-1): KAGVTQTPRYLIKTRGQQVTLSCSPISGHRSVSWYQQTPGQGLQFLFEYFSETQRNKGNFPGRFSGRQFSNSRSEMNVSTLELGDSALYLCASSLGFETANTEAFFGQGTRLTVV.

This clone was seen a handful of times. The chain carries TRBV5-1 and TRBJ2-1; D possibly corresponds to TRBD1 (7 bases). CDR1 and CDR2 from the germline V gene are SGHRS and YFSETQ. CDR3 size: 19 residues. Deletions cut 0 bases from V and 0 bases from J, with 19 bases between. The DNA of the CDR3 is TGCGCCAGCAGCTTGGCCGGCGTTTCGCGGGACAGCTCCTACAATGAGCAGTTCTTC. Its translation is CASSLAGVSRDSSYNEQFF.

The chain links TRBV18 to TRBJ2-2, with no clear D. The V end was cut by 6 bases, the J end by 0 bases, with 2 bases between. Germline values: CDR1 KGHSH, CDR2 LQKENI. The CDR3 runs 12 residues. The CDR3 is CASSSNTGELFF. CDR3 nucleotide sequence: TGTGCCAGCTCCTCGAACACCGGGGAGCTGTTTTTT.

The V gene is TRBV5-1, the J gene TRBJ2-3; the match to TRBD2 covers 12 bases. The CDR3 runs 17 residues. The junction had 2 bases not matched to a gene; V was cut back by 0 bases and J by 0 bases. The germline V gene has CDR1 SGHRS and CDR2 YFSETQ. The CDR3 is CASSLVLAGGSTDTQYF. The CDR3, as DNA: TGCGCCAGCAGCTTGGTACTAGCGGGGGGTAGCACAGATACGCAGTATTTT.

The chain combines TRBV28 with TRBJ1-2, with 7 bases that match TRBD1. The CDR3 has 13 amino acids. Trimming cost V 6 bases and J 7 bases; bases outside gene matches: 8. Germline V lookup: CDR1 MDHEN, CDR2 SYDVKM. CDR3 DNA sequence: TGTGCCAGCAGCTCAGGGGGGTCACGTGGCTACACCTTC. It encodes CASSSGGSRGYTF.

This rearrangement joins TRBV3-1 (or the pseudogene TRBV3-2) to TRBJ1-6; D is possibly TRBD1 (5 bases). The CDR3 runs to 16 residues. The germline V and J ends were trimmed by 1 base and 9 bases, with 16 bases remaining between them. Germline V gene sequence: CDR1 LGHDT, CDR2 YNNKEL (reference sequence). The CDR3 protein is CASSQVTSLGGSPLHF. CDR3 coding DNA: TGTGCCAGCAGCCAAGTAACCTCACTGGGGGGTTCACCCCTCCACTTT.

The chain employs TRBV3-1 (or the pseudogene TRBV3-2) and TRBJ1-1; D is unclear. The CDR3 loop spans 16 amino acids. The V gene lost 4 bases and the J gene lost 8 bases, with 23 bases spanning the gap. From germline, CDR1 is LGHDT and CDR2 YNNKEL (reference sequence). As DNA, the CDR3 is TGTGCCAGCAGCCGAGCAGGAACACTGGGCGGAGGGGAAGCTTTCTTT. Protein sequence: CASSRAGTLGGGEAFF.

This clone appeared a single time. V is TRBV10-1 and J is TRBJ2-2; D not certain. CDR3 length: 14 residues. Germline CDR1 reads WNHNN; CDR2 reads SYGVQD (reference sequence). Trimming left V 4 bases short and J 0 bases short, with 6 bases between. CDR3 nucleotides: TGCGCCAGCAGTGTGGCGGCGAACACCGGGGAGCTGTTTTTT. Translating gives CASSVAANTGELFF.

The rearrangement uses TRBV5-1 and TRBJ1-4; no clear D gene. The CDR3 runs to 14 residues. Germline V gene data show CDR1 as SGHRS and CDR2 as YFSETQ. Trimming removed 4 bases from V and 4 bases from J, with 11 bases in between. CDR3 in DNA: TGCGCCAGCAGCGAGGCCCCGGGTAATGAAAAACTGTTTTTT. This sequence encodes CASSEAPGNEKLFF.

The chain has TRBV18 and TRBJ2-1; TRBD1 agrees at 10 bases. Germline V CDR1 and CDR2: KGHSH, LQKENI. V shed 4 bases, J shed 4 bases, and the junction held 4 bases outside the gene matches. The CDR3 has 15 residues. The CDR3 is CASSQDRGRYNEQFF. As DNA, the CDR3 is TGTGCCAGCTCACAGGACAGGGGGAGATACAATGAGCAGTTCTTC.

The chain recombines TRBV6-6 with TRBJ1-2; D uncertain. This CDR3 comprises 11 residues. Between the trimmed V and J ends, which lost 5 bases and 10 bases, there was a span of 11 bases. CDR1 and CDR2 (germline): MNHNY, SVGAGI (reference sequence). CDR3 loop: CASSTGFVYTF. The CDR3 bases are TGTGCCAGCAGTACCGGGTTTGTCTACACCTTC.

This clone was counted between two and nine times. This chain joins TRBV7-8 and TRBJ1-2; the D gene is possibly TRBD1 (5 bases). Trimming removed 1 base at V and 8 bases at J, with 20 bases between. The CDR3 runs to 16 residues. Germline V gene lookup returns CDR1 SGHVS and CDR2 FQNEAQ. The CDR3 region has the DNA TGTGCCAGCAGCTTAGTGTTACGACAGCCTATCGTCGGCTACACCTTC. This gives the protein CASSLVLRQPIVGYTF.

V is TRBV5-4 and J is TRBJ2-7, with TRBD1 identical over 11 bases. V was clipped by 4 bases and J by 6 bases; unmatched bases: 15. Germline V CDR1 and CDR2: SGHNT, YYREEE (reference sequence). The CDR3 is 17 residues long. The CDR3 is CASSPPPGTGGEGEQYF. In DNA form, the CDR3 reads TGTGCCAGCAGCCCTCCACCCGGGACAGGGGGGGAGGGCGAGCAGTACTTC.